This T cell receptor (beta chain) was profiled in a study of beta chain features in type 1 diabetes. Study background: The patient and healthy donor groups were comparable for age, gender and cell yields. Sorted cell examination encompassed over 90,000,000 cells across all samples.

After removal of 3 bases from V and 6 bases from J, the junction contained 8 bases not matched to a gene. Germline V gene sequence: CDR1 SNHLY, CDR2 FYNNEI. This CDR3 contains 14 residues. Expressed TCRB transcripts were sequenced because the isolated RNA had all been reverse transcribed beforehand. The data were produced by immunoSEQ multiplex PCR, yet TCRdb's version contains in-frame clones alone and is incomplete. The data contain fewer than 200,000 clones, around 8% of them singletons. In this sample, this clone turned up a few times. The rearrangement uses TRBV2 and TRBJ2-7, with 7 bases matching TRBD2. This TCR derives from a young man in good health. Sequenced input: central memory CD4+ T cells from blood. CDR3: CASSESMPGGEQYF. The CDR3 DNA sequence: TGTGCCAGCAGTGAGTCCATGCCGGGAGGCGAGCAGTACTTC.